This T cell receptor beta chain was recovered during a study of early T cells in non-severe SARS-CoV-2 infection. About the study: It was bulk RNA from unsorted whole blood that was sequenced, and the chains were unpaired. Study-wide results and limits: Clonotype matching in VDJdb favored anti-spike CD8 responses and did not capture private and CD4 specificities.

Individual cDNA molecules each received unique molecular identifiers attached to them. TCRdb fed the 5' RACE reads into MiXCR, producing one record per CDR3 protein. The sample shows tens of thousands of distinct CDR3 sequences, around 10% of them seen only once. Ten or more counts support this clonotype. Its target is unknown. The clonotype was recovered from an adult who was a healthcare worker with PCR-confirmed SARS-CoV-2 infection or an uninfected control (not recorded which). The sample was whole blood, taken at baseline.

The chain's CDR3 is CSAYTSGGELFF. The DNA for the CDR3 is TGCAGTGCTTATACTAGCGGCGGGGAGCTGTTTTTT. The J gene is TRBJ2-2, the V gene TRBV20-1; 8 bases are shared with TRBD2. V lost 5 bases, J lost 7 bases, and 3 bases stayed unmatched. This CDR3 has 12 amino acids. The germline CDR1 and CDR2 sequences are DFQATT and SNEGSKA (reference sequence).